These 10 T cell receptor beta chains share one sample of origin, sequenced in a study of blood T cell repertoires in COVID-19. Profiled with immunoSEQ multiplex PCR; TCRdb holds only in-frame clones, not every one. The sample lists about 440,000 clones; 90% were seen once. The sample taken for sequencing was PBMCs or T cells enriched from blood (not recorded which). The receptor set was obtained from a man between 18 and 29 years old who had recovered from COVID-19.

The chain links TRBV7-9 to TRBJ1-6; D not resolved. Trimming removed 4 bases at V and 8 bases at J, with 3 bases between. The CDR3 consists of 11 residues. The germline V gene encodes CDR1 SEHNR and CDR2 FQNEAQ (reference sequence). The CDR3 reads CASSSDSPLHF. CDR3 DNA sequence: TGTGCCAGCAGCTCGGATTCACCCCTCCACTTT.

The rearrangement links TRBV7-2 to TRBJ1-2; D remains ambiguous. CDR1 is SGHTA and CDR2 is FQGNSA in the germline V gene. V dropped 4 bases and J dropped 4 bases, with 10 bases sitting between them. The CDR3 has 13 residues. CDR3 sequence: CASSSTTLYGYTF. The CDR3 nucleotides are TGTGCCAGCAGCTCGACGACACTCTATGGCTACACCTTC. The full variable domain, with the rest looked up from reference TRBV7-2 and TRBJ1-2, is GAGVSQSPSNKVTEKGKDVELRCDPISGHTALYWYRQSLGQGLEFLIYFQGNSAPDKSGLPSDRFSAERTGGSVSTLTIQRTQQEDSAVYLCASSSTTLYGYTFGSGTRLTVV.

This clone showed up just a few times. The chain carries TRBV2 and TRBJ2-3, with D possibly TRBD1 on 6 matching bases. V shed 8 bases and J shed 0 bases, with 15 bases lying between them. From germline, CDR1 is SNHLY and CDR2 FYNNEI. The CDR3 runs 15 residues. CDR3 bases: TGTGCCAGCCGACGACAGGACCTCAGCACAGATACGCAGTATTTT. Translation gives CASRRQDLSTDTQYF.

CDR3 nucleotides: TGTGCCAGCTCACTGACTAGCGGGATAAACACCGGGGAGCTGTTTTTT. Amino acids: CASSLTSGINTGELFF. The chain carries TRBV18 and TRBJ2-2; 11 nucleotides agree with TRBD2. This CDR3 has 16 residues. Germline loops: CDR1 KGHSH, CDR2 LQKENI. The junction had 3 bases not matched to a gene; V was cut back by 4 bases and J by 2 bases. The whole variable domain, filled in from reference TRBV18 and TRBJ2-2, reads NAGVMQNPRHLVRRRGQEARLRCSPMKGHSHVYWYRQLPEEGLKFMVYLQKENIIDESGMPKERFSAEFPKEGPSILRIQQVVRGDSAAYFCASSLTSGINTGELFFGEGSRLTVL.

The V gene is TRBV11-3, the J gene TRBJ1-1; the D is unclear. V shed 0 bases and J shed 1 base, with 12 bases lying between them. Germline values: CDR1 SGHNT, CDR2 YENEEA. The CDR3 contains 16 residues. CDR3 DNA: TGTGCCAGCAGCTTAGATACGTGGGAGACGAACACTGAAGCTTTCTTT. Encoded protein: CASSLDTWETNTEAFF.

This clone has just one count. The genes are TRBV4-1 and TRBJ2-7, with TRBD1 identical over 7 bases. The CDR3 is 15 amino acids. With V trimmed by 0 bases and J by 2 bases, 4 bases remained unmatched. CDR1 and CDR2 from the germline V gene are MGHRA and YSYEKL. The CDR3 is CASSQDDREPYEQYF. CDR3 in DNA: TGCGCCAGCAGCCAAGATGACAGGGAGCCCTACGAGCAGTACTTC.

J is TRBJ1-2 and V is TRBV4-1, with no clear D. CDR1 and CDR2 (germline): MGHRA, YSYEKL. V was clipped by 0 bases and J by 0 bases, with 8 bases between them. This CDR3 is 15 amino acids long. DNA for the CDR3: TGCGCCAGCAGCCAAGAAGGCCGGGCTAACTATGGCTACACCTTC. It encodes CASSQEGRANYGYTF.

The chain links TRBV13 to TRBJ2-1, with D possibly matching TRBD2 (5 bases). V lost 5 bases and J 0 bases, leaving 5 bases between the germline ends. The germline V gene has CDR1 PRHDT and CDR2 FYEKMQ (reference sequence). This CDR3 is built from 13 residues. The chain's CDR3 is CASSGSSYNEQFF. CDR3 DNA sequence: TGTGCCAGCAGCGGGAGCTCCTACAATGAGCAGTTCTTC.

V usage is TRBV20-1 and J usage is TRBJ1-1; D remains ambiguous. V was pared by 3 bases and J by 0 bases, with 11 bases between. The germline V gene has CDR1 DFQATT and CDR2 SNEGSKA (reference sequence). The CDR3 has 14 amino acids. The CDR3 coding sequence is TGCAGTGCTAGTTTAGGAGGGCTGAACACTGAAGCTTTCTTT. Its translation: CSASLGGLNTEAFF.

The V call is TRBV5-4, the J call TRBJ2-3, with a possible D match to TRBD2 (5 bases). From germline, CDR1 is SGHNT and CDR2 YYREEE (reference sequence). V was cut by 5 bases and J by 7 bases, with 14 bases left in between. The CDR3 sequence is 13 residues long. The CDR3 is CASSLREAHTQYF. The CDR3 DNA follows: TGTGCCAGCAGTCTCCGGGAAGCCCATACGCAGTATTTT.